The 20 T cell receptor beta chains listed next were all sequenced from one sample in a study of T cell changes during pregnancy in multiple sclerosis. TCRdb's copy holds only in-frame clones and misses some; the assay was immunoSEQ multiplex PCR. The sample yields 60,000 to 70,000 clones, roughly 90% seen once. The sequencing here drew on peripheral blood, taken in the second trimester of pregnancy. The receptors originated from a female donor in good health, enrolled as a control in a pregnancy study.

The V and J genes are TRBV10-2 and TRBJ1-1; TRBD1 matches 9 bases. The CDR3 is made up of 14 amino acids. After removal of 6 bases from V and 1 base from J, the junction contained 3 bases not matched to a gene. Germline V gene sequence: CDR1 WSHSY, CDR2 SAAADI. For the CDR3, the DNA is TGCGCCAGCAGCGCGGGACAGGGGAACACTGAAGCTTTCTTT. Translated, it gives CASSAGQGNTEAFF.

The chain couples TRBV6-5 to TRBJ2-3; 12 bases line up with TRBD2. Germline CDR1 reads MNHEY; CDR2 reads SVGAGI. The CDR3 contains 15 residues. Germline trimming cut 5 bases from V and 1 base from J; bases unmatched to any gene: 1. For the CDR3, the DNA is TGTGCCAGCAGTCGACTAGCGGGGGGCACAGATACGCAGTATTTT. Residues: CASSRLAGGTDTQYF.

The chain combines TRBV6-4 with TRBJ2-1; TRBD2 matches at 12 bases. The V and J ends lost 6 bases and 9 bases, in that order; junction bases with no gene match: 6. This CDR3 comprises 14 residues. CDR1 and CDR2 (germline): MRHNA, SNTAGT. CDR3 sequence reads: CASSASGGAGEQFF. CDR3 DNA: TGTGCCAGCAGCGCTAGCGGGGGGGCGGGTGAGCAGTTCTTC.

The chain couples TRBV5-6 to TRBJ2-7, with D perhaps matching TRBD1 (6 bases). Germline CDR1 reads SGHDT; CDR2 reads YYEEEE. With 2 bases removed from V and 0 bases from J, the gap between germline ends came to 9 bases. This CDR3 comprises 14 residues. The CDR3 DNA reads TGTGCCAGCAGCTTTACAGGGATCTCCTACGAGCAGTACTTC. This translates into CASSFTGISYEQYF.

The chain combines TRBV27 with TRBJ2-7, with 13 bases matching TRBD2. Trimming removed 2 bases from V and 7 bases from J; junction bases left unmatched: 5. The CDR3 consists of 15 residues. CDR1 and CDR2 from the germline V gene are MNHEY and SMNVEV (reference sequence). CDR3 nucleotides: TGTGCCAGCAGTTTAGCGGGACTAGCGGGAAGGGAGCAGTACTTC. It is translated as CASSLAGLAGREQYF.

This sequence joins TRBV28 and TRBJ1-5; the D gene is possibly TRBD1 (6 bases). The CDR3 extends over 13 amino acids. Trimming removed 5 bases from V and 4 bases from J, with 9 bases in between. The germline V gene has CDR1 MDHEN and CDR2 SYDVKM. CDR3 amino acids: CASSQDSNQPQHF. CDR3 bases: TGTGCCAGCAGTCAGGACAGTAATCAGCCCCAGCATTTT.

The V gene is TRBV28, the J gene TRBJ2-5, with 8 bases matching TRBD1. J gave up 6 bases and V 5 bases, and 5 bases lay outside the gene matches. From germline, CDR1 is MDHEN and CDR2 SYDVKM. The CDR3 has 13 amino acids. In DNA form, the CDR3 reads TGTGCCAGCAGTCCCCAGGGGGCGCAGACCCAGTACTTC. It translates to CASSPQGAQTQYF.

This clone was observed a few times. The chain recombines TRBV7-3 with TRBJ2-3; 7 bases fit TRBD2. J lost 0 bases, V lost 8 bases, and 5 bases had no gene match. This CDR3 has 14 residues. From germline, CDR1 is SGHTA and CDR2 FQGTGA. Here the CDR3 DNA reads TGTGCCAGCGCTAAAGCGGGGAGCACAGATACGCAGTATTTT. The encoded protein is CASAKAGSTDTQYF.

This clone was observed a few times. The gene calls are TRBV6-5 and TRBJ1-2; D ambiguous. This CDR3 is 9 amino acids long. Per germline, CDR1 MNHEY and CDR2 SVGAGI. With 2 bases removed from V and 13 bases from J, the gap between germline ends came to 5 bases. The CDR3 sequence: CASSYECTF. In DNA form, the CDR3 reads TGTGCCAGCAGTTACGAGTGCACCTTC.

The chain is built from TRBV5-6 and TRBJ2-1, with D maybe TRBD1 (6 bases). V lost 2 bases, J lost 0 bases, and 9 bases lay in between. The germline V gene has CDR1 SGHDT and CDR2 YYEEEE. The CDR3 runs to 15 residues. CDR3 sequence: CASSFTGYSYNEQFF. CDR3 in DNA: TGTGCCAGCAGCTTTACAGGGTACTCCTACAATGAGCAGTTCTTC.

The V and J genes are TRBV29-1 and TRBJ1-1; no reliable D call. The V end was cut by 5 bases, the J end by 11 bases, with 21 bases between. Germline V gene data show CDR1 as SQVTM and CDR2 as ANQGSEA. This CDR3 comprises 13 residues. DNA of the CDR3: TGCAGCGTTTACTTGGGAAAACTCGGGAGTGCTTTCTTT. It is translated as CSVYLGKLGSAFF.

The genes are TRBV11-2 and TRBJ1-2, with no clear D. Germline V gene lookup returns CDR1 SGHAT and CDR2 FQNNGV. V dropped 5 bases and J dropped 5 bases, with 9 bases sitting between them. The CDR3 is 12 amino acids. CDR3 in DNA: TGTGCCAGCAGCCCGTGGCTGTATGGCTACACCTTC. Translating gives CASSPWLYGYTF.

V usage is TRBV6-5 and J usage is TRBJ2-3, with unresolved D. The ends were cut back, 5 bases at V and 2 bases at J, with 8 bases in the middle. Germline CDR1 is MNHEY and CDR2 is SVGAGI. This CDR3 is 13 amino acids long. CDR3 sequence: CASSVRLTDTQYF. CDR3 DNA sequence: TGTGCCAGCAGTGTTCGACTCACAGATACGCAGTATTTT.

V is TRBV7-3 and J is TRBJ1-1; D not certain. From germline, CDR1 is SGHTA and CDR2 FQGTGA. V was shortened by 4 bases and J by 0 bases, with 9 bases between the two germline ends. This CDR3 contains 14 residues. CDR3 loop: CASSSTHMNTEAFF. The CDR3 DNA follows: TGTGCCAGCAGCTCGACTCACATGAACACTGAAGCTTTCTTT. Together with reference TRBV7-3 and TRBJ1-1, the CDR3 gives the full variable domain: GAGVSQTPSNKVTEKGKYVELRCDPISGHTALYWYRQSLGQGPEFLIYFQGTGAADDSGLPNDRFFAVRPEGSVSTLKIQRTERGDSAVYLCASSSTHMNTEAFFGQGTRLTVV.

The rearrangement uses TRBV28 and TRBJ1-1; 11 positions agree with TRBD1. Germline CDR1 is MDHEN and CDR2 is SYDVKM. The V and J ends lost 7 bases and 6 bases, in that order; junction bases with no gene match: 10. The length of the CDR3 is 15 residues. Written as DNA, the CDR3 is TGTGCCAGCAACGGTCCGGGACAGGGGGGCGCTGAAGCTTTCTTT. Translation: CASNGPGQGGAEAFF.

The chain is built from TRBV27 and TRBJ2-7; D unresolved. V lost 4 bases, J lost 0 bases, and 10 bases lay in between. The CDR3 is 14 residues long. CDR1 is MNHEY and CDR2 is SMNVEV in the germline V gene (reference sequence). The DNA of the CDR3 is TGTGCCAGCAGTTGGAGAGAGAACTCCTACGAGCAGTACTTC. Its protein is CASSWRENSYEQYF.

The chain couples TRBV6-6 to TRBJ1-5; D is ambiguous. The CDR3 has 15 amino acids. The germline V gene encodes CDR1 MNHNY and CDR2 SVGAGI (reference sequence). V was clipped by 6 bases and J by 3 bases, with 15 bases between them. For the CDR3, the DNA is TGTGCCAGCAGAGGCGGGCCCCAAAACAATCAGCCCCAGCATTTT. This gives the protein CASRGGPQNNQPQHF.

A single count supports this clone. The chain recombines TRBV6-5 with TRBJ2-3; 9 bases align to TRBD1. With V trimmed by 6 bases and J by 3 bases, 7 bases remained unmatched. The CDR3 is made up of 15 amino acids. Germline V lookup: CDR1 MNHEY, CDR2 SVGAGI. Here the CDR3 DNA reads TGTGCCAGCAGATCACAGGGGGCGCTTACAGATACGCAGTATTTT. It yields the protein CASRSQGALTDTQYF.

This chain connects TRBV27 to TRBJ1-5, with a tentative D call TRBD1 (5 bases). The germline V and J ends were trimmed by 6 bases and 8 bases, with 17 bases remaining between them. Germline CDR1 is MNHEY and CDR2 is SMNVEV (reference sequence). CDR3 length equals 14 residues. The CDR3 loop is CASSLTVLSEPQHF. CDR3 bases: TGTGCCAGCAGCCTGACAGTGCTTTCAGAGCCCCAGCATTTT.

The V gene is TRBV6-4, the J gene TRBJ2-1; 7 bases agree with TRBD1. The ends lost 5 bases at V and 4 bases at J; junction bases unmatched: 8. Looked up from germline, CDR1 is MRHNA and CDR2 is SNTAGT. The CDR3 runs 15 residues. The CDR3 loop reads CASSSQGTPYNEQFF. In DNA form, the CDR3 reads TGTGCCAGCAGTTCACAGGGGACCCCTTACAATGAGCAGTTCTTC.